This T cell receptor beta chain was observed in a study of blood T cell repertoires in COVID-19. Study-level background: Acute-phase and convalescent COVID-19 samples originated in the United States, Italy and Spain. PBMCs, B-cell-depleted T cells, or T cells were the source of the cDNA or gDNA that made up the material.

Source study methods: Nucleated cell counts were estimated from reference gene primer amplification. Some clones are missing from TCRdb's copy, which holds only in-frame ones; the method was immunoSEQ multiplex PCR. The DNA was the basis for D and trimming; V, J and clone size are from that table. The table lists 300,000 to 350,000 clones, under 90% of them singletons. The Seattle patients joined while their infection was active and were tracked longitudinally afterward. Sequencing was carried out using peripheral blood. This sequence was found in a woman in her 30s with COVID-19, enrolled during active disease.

CDR3 loop: CASSVARTANEKLFF. The CDR3 DNA follows: TGTGCCAGCAGCGTAGCCCGGACAGCTAATGAAAAACTGTTTTTT. The chain joins TRBV9 to TRBJ1-4; possible D gene TRBD1, 6 bases. The CDR3 length is 15 residues. CDR1 and CDR2 (germline): SGDLS, YYNGEE. Trimming pared 0 bases from V and 3 bases from J, leaving 9 bases between.